The next 27 T cell receptor beta chains were all read from a single sample in a study of T cell responses to AZD1222 COVID-19 vaccine. The protocol was immunoSEQ multiplex PCR, while the TCRdb copy is restricted to in-frame clones and leaves out a portion. Among 100,000 to 150,000 clones listed, 90% were seen once. Source: peripheral blood, taken on day 0 of AZD1222 vaccination. The source of these receptors is an adult in good health.

The chain links TRBV5-1 to TRBJ1-3; D unresolved. Trimming took off 0 bases at V and 0 bases at J, with 4 bases between the two ends. This CDR3 has 14 amino acids. CDR1 SGHRS and CDR2 YFSETQ come from the germline V gene. CDR3 sequence (DNA): TGCGCCAGCAGCTTGGACCTCTCTGGAAACACCATATATTTT. This codes for CASSLDLSGNTIYF.

The rearrangement joins TRBV28 to TRBJ1-5; no definite D call. V lost 5 bases and J lost 4, with 18 bases in between. Germline V CDR1 and CDR2: MDHEN, SYDVKM. This CDR3 is built from 16 residues. The CDR3 loop reads CASSPHINLPNQPQHF. The CDR3 region has the DNA TGTGCCAGCAGTCCCCACATAAACCTACCAAATCAGCCCCAGCATTTT.

This sequence joins TRBV29-1 and TRBJ1-2; 12 bases match TRBD1. This CDR3 is built from 14 residues. In germline, CDR1 is SQVTM, CDR2 ANQGSEA. Unmatched junction bases numbered 6, after V lost 3 bases and J lost 7 bases. CDR3 nucleotide sequence: TGCAGCGTTGACCGGGACAGGGGGCTTGGTGGCTACACCTTC. Its protein is CSVDRDRGLGGYTF.

The genes are TRBV11-1 and TRBJ2-5; D not certain. CDR3 size: 15 residues. CDR1 and CDR2 from the germline V gene are SGHAT and FQDESV (reference sequence). Trimming stripped 2 bases from V and 3 bases from J, with 13 bases between. The CDR3 protein is CASSLMTAVKETQYF. CDR3 sequence (DNA): TGTGCCAGCAGCTTAATGACTGCGGTAAAAGAGACCCAGTACTTC.

The chain links TRBV10-2 to TRBJ1-2, with 9 bases lining up with TRBD1. Trimming at V came to 6 bases and at J to 4 bases, leaving 6 bases not matched to a gene. Germline CDR1 and CDR2: WSHSY and SAAADI. CDR3 length: 14 residues. CDR3 amino acids: CASSFGQGSYGYTF. CDR3 bases: TGCGCCAGCAGCTTCGGACAGGGGTCCTATGGCTACACCTTC.

This chain joins TRBV10-3 and TRBJ2-1, with a weak D call TRBD2 (6 bases). Germline lookup yields CDR1 ENHRY and CDR2 SYGVKD. V lost 5 bases, J lost 7 bases, and 12 bases lay in between. The CDR3 consists of 13 residues. CDR3 loop: CAISRELANEQFF. The CDR3 DNA sequence: TGTGCCATCAGTCGGGAACTAGCAAATGAGCAGTTCTTC.

This clone turned up a few times. This rearrangement joins TRBV10-3 to TRBJ2-3; 10 nucleotides line up with TRBD2. CDR1 and CDR2 from the germline V gene are ENHRY and SYGVKD. The CDR3 consists of 15 residues. The V gene end was trimmed by 4 bases and the J gene end by 2 bases; junction bases not matched to a gene: 3. This CDR3 is CAISALAGVTDTQYF. The CDR3 DNA sequence: TGTGCCATCAGTGCTCTAGCGGGGGTCACAGATACGCAGTATTTT.

The chain recombines TRBV6-1 with TRBJ1-5; no clear D. Trimming removed 1 base from V and 2 bases from J, with 6 bases in between. In germline, CDR1 is MNHNS, CDR2 SASEGT. The CDR3 contains 14 residues. This chain's CDR3 is CASSEGTGNQPQHF. The CDR3 bases are TGTGCCAGCAGTGAAGGCACAGGCAATCAGCCCCAGCATTTT.

A single count supports this clone. This chain connects TRBV24-1 to TRBJ1-2; 7 nucleotides match TRBD1. The CDR3 is made up of 15 amino acids. V lost 9 bases, J lost 0 bases, and 9 bases stayed unmatched. Per the germline V gene, CDR1 is KGHDR and CDR2 is SFDVKD. The CDR3 nucleotides read TGTGCCACCTATGCTCGACAGGGTGCTAACTATGGCTACACCTTC. Translating gives CATYARQGANYGYTF.

The genes are TRBV19 and TRBJ2-2, with 7 bases that match TRBD2. Trimming cost V 3 bases and J 0 bases; bases outside gene matches: 1. The CDR3 has 15 residues. Germline-derived CDR1 and CDR2 are LNHDA and SQIVND (reference sequence). CDR3 coding DNA: TGTGCCAGTAGTATGGCGGGGGCGAACACCGGGGAGCTGTTTTTT. Encoded protein: CASSMAGANTGELFF. Together with reference TRBV19 and TRBJ2-2, the CDR3 gives the full variable domain: DGGITQSPKYLFRKEGQNVTLSCEQNLNHDAMYWYRQDPGQGLRLIYYSQIVNDFQKGDIAEGYSVSREKKESFPLTVTSAQKNPTAFYLCASSMAGANTGELFFGEGSRLTVL.

This clone came up once. The V gene is TRBV3-1 (or the pseudogene TRBV3-2), the J gene TRBJ2-2, with D uncertain. The germline V gene encodes CDR1 LGHDT and CDR2 YNNKEL (reference sequence). The CDR3 length is 16 residues. Trimming took 0 bases from V and 1 from J, leaving 9 bases between them. CDR3 in amino acids: CASSQDRKQNTGELFF. CDR3 DNA sequence: TGTGCCAGCAGCCAAGATAGAAAGCAGAACACCGGGGAGCTGTTTTTT.

The chain joins TRBV5-1 to TRBJ2-5, with D perhaps TRBD1 or TRBD2 (5 bases each). The CDR3 spans 14 residues. V lost 4 bases and J 3 bases, leaving 13 bases between the germline ends. Germline CDR1 is SGHRS and CDR2 is YFSETQ. The CDR3 DNA is TGCGCCAGCAGCGTAGCTTTGGGGGAAGAGACCCAGTACTTC. Translation gives CASSVALGEETQYF.

V gene TRBV7-9 combines with J gene TRBJ1-1, with D possibly TRBD1 on 6 matching bases. V was trimmed by 7 bases and J by 1 base, leaving 13 bases between them. Germline lookup yields CDR1 SEHNR and CDR2 FQNEAQ (reference sequence). The CDR3 totals 14 residues. DNA of the CDR3: TGTGCCAGCACCCCGAGGGGGGGGAACACTGAAGCTTTCTTT. Protein sequence: CASTPRGGNTEAFF.

This clone was counted only a few times. V is TRBV11-2 and J is TRBJ2-7; no definite D call. The CDR3 runs to 11 residues. Trimming stripped 5 bases from V and 6 bases from J, with 8 bases between. Germline loops: CDR1 SGHAT, CDR2 FQNNGV. The CDR3 reads CASSPLLEQYF. The CDR3 DNA reads as TGTGCCAGCAGCCCCCTCCTCGAGCAGTACTTC.

CDR3 in DNA: TGTGCCAGCAGCTCGTTAGGCGAAAAACTGTTTTTT. It translates to CASSSLGEKLFF. This chain links TRBV4-2 with TRBJ1-4, with D uncertain. Germline V gene sequence: CDR1 LGHNA, CDR2 YNFKEQ. This CDR3 comprises 12 residues. Trimming cost V 5 bases and J 8 bases, with 9 bases left between them.

This clone was recorded only once. This chain connects TRBV5-1 to TRBJ1-1; maybe TRBD1 (5 bases). In germline, CDR1 is SGHRS, CDR2 YFSETQ. The CDR3 totals 13 residues. The V gene lost 4 bases and the J gene lost 8 bases, with 15 bases spanning the gap. CDR3 sequence: CASSDTGGGEAFF. For the CDR3, the DNA is TGCGCCAGCAGCGACACAGGTGGGGGGGAAGCTTTCTTT.

This chain uses TRBV28 with TRBJ1-5; no firm D call. Germline assignment: CDR1 MDHEN and CDR2 SYDVKM. The CDR3 has 15 residues. V shed 7 bases and J shed 0 bases, with 13 bases lying between them. The CDR3 here is CASTFYHASNQPQHF. CDR3 DNA sequence: TGTGCCAGCACCTTTTACCATGCTAGCAATCAGCCCCAGCATTTT.

This rearrangement joins TRBV6-9 to TRBJ2-5; possibly TRBD2 for D (6 bases). V gave up 7 bases and J gave up 3 bases, with 24 bases separating them. The germline CDR1 and CDR2 sequences are MNHGY and SVAAGI. This CDR3 comprises 17 residues. CDR3 sequence reads: CASKEVEAGVVKETQYF. Here the CDR3 DNA reads TGTGCCAGCAAAGAGGTCGAAGCGGGCGTAGTAAAAGAGACCCAGTACTTC.

The chain couples TRBV18 to TRBJ2-3; D is uncertain. V lost 6 bases and J 5 bases, leaving 9 bases between the germline ends. CDR3 length: 12 amino acids. Germline V gives CDR1 KGHSH, CDR2 LQKENI. The CDR3 DNA reads TGTGCCAGCTCGGCCTCCGTAGATACGCAGTATTTT. Protein sequence: CASSASVDTQYF.

The chain couples TRBV28 to TRBJ2-3, with TRBD2 matching 13 bases. Germline-derived CDR1 and CDR2 are MDHEN and SYDVKM. The junction had 3 bases not matched to a gene; V was cut back by 5 bases and J by 4 bases. The CDR3 has 15 amino acids. CDR3: CASSTSGGASDTQYF. In nucleotides, the CDR3 is TGTGCCAGCAGTACTAGCGGGGGGGCTTCAGATACGCAGTATTTT.

This sequence joins TRBV5-4 and TRBJ2-3; D possibly matches TRBD1 or TRBD2 (5 bases each). Germline CDR1 and CDR2: SGHNT and YYREEE (reference sequence). V dropped 4 bases and J dropped 1 base, with 16 bases sitting between them. The CDR3 is 16 amino acids. CDR3 sequence: CASSPGRATRTDTQYF. CDR3 bases: TGTGCCAGCAGCCCAGGGCGGGCCACCCGCACAGATACGCAGTATTTT.

CDR3 in amino acids: CASSTYGQLLQGELFF. The CDR3 nucleotides read TGTGCCAGCAGTACATACGGACAGCTCCTACAAGGTGAACTGTTTTTT. V is TRBV28 and J is TRBJ1-4; possible D gene TRBD1, 6 bases. The CDR3 contains 16 residues. The V end was cut by 5 bases, the J end by 12 bases, with 25 bases between. Germline V lookup: CDR1 MDHEN, CDR2 SYDVKM.

This chain joins TRBV28 and TRBJ1-3; D is unclear. V was clipped by 3 bases and J by 7 bases, with 10 bases between them. The CDR3 consists of 13 residues. CDR1 and CDR2 from the germline V gene are MDHEN and SYDVKM. DNA of the CDR3: TGTGCCAGCAGTTTCACGGTTCGGAACACCATATATTTT. The encoded protein is CASSFTVRNTIYF.

The rearrangement joins TRBV5-5 to TRBJ2-5; D call uncertain. The germline gives CDR1 SGHKS, CDR2 YYEKEE (reference sequence). With 9 bases removed from V and 0 bases from J, the gap between germline ends came to 12 bases. The CDR3 sequence is 13 residues long. The CDR3 reads CATETENQETQYF. The CDR3 nucleotides are TGTGCCACCGAGACGGAGAACCAAGAGACCCAGTACTTC.

The genes are TRBV18 and TRBJ2-3; D gene ambiguous. V gave up 8 bases and J gave up 5 bases, with 20 bases separating them. The CDR3 consists of 15 residues. Per germline, CDR1 KGHSH and CDR2 LQKENI. The CDR3 coding sequence is TGTGCCAGCCTGTCAAGGGAAAAGGATATAGATACGCAGTATTTT. Translation: CASLSREKDIDTQYF. Drawing the rest from reference TRBV18 and TRBJ2-3, the complete variable domain is NAGVMQNPRHLVRRRGQEARLRCSPMKGHSHVYWYRQLPEEGLKFMVYLQKENIIDESGMPKERFSAEFPKEGPSILRIQQVVRGDSAAYFCASLSREKDIDTQYFGPGTRLTVL.

The chain is built from TRBV19 and TRBJ1-5, with a tentative D call TRBD1 (5 bases). The CDR3 loop spans 13 amino acids. Germline V gene data show CDR1 as LNHDA and CDR2 as SQIVND (reference sequence). With 7 bases removed from V and 5 bases from J, the gap between germline ends came to 12 bases. The DNA of the CDR3 is TGTGCCAGTACCTCAGAGGGGTATCAGCCCCAGCATTTT. This codes for CASTSEGYQPQHF.

This rearrangement joins TRBV10-2 to TRBJ2-3; the D is unclear. The V end lost 0 bases, the J end lost 6 bases, and 7 bases lay between the germline ends. Germline CDR1 is WSHSY and CDR2 is SAAADI. The CDR3 covers 13 residues. CDR3 DNA: TGCGCCAGCAGTGAGTCGGGGTCGGATACGCAGTATTTT. It is translated as CASSESGSDTQYF.